The 6 T cell receptor beta chains given below trace back to one sample, sequenced in a study of long-term antiretroviral therapy in people with HIV. An immunoSEQ assay, version v3.0, was performed at survey level. Measured with immunoSEQ multiplex PCR; TCRdb has only the in-frame clones, and not every one. The table lists 20,000 to 25,000 clones, around 81% of them singletons. Source: unsorted PBMCs, taken 0.1 years before starting antiretroviral therapy. The source is a man in his forties or fifties with HIV.

This clone was counted only a few times. The chain couples TRBV30 to TRBJ2-1; D gene uncertain. Germline V gives CDR1 GTSNPN, CDR2 SVGIG (reference sequence). V was shortened by 0 bases and J by 7 bases, with 7 bases between the two germline ends. CDR3 length: 12 amino acids. As DNA, the CDR3 is TGTGCCTGGAGTGTGACCGGGAATGAGCAGTTCTTC. Translated: CAWSVTGNEQFF.

This chain links TRBV6-4 with TRBJ2-3, with 9 positions matching TRBD2. The junction had 8 bases not matched to a gene; V was cut back by 5 bases and J by 2 bases. CDR1 MRHNA and CDR2 SNTAGT come from the germline V gene. The CDR3 totals 16 residues. CDR3 loop: CASSLTSGTLTDTQYF. CDR3 nucleotide sequence: TGTGCCAGCAGTTTGACTAGCGGTACCCTCACAGATACGCAGTATTTT.

The V and J genes are TRBV19 and TRBJ2-3; D gene ambiguous. Germline V CDR1 and CDR2: LNHDA, SQIVND (reference sequence). This CDR3 region has 12 residues. Trimming removed 5 bases from V and 4 bases from J, with 7 bases in between. CDR3 sequence: CASSPRADTQYF. CDR3 nucleotide sequence: TGTGCCAGTAGTCCCCGGGCAGATACGCAGTATTTT.

The chain employs TRBV14 and TRBJ2-7; the D call may be TRBD1 or TRBD2 (5 bases each). The CDR3 covers 15 residues. V lost 0 bases, J lost 5 bases, and 14 bases lay in between. Germline CDR1 is SGHDN and CDR2 is FVKESK. The CDR3 reads CASSQDATVGHEQYF. DNA of the CDR3: TGTGCCAGCAGCCAAGATGCGACAGTGGGACACGAGCAGTACTTC. Full variable domain (outside the CDR3, taken from reference TRBV14 and TRBJ2-7): EAGVTQFPSHSVIEKGQTVTLRCDPISGHDNLYWYRRVMGKEIKFLLHFVKESKQDESGMPNNRFLAERTGGTYSTLKVQPAELEDSGVYFCASSQDATVGHEQYFGPGTRLTVT.

The V gene is TRBV6-5, the J gene TRBJ1-4; 8 nucleotides match TRBD1. CDR3 length equals 14 residues. V shed 2 bases and J 8 bases; nucleotides not matched to a gene: 4. Per the germline V gene, CDR1 is MNHEY and CDR2 is SVGAGI. The DNA for the CDR3 is TGTGCCAGCAGTTACACAGGGGGAGGAGAAAAACTGTTTTTT. This encodes CASSYTGGGEKLFF.

The chain couples TRBV27 to TRBJ1-5, with 9 nucleotides matching TRBD1. The V gene end was trimmed by 3 bases and the J gene end by 4 bases; junction bases not matched to a gene: 4. Germline assignment: CDR1 MNHEY and CDR2 SMNVEV (reference sequence). This CDR3 has 15 residues. The CDR3 reads CASSLGTGPNQPQHF. The CDR3 bases are TGTGCCAGCAGTTTGGGGACAGGGCCTAATCAGCCCCAGCATTTT.